These 30 T cell receptor beta chains originate from one sample sequenced in a study of CDR3 diversity in severe acne. From the PCR reads, TCRdb called clonotypes with MiXCR, one entry per CDR3 protein. The sample comprises around 83,000 distinct CDR3 sequences, roughly 49% of which are singletons, and approximately 10% rests with the top ten. The sample was blood. The receptors originated from a male donor with severe acne vulgaris.

This clonotype occurred many times. This chain uses TRBV10-3 with TRBJ2-5, with 11 bases aligning to TRBD2. The CDR3 spans 16 residues. Germline V gives CDR1 ENHRY, CDR2 SYGVKD. Trimming at V came to 3 bases and at J to 4 bases, leaving 7 bases not matched to a gene. CDR3 coding DNA: TGTGCCATCAGTGATAGAAAAACTAGCGGGGGAGAGACCCAGTACTTC. Protein product: CAISDRKTSGGETQYF.

To note about this clonotype: Here the CDR3 omits its conserved ending phenylalanine or tryptophan, so a read error is the likely source. The DNA is left out, because the CDR3 cannot be placed on it with certainty; the CDR3 is given as TCRdb lists it. This chain uses TRBV5-1 with TRBJ1-1. The CDR3 is 15 residues long, counting both termini. Germline CDR1 SGHRS, CDR2 YFSETQ. CDR3 amino acids: CASSLLGASNTEALL.

This clonotype is a singleton in its sample. Relative to the germline gene, one junction end is altered; a read error may explain this. The rearrangement links TRBV3-1 to TRBJ1-2; 7 bases map to TRBD1. CDR1 and CDR2 (germline): LGHDT, YNNKEL (reference sequence). The CDR3 loop spans 16 amino acids. The CDR3 nucleotides are TGTGCCAGCAGCCTCCAGCCGGGACAGCTAAATTATGGCTACACTTTC. Its protein is CASSLQPGQLNYGYTF.

In nucleotides, the CDR3 is TGTGCCAGCAGTATTTCCACGGGGGGCGGAGCGGGGCCCTACAATGAGCAGTTCTTC. Translated: CASSISTGGGAGPYNEQFF. V usage is TRBV7-8 and J usage is TRBJ2-1; D possibly corresponds to TRBD2 (7 bases). This CDR3 comprises 19 residues. The V gene's germline CDR1 is SGHVS and CDR2 FQNEAQ. V was trimmed by 6 bases and J by 2 bases, leaving 26 bases between them.

CDR3 sequence: CASSLSLVDRDNTGELFF. The DNA for the CDR3 is TGTGCCAGCAGCTTATCTCTGGTGGACAGGGACAACACCGGGGAGCTGTTTTTT. This chain joins TRBV7-8 and TRBJ2-2, with 8 bases that match TRBD1. From germline, CDR1 is SGHVS and CDR2 FQNEAQ. Losses at the gene ends were 2 bases for V and 2 bases for J; bases not matched to a gene: 10. The CDR3 is 18 residues long. The full variable domain, its missing parts supplied by reference TRBV7-8 and TRBJ2-2, is GAGVSQSPRYKVAKRGQDVALRCDPISGHVSLFWYQQALGQGPEFLTYFQNEAQLDKSGLPSDRFFAERPEGSVSTLKIQRTQQEDSAVYLCASSLSLVDRDNTGELFFGEGSRLTVL.

The V and J genes are TRBV6-5 and TRBJ2-2; D not certain. CDR1 is MNHEY, CDR2 SVGAGI, per germline. The CDR3 sequence is 13 residues long. V lost 0 bases and J 4 bases, leaving 3 bases between the germline ends. CDR3 sequence: CASSYSGTGELFF. CDR3 DNA: TGTGCCAGCAGTTACTCGGGCACCGGGGAGCTGTTTTTT.

Of note for this clonotype: A junction end diverges from the germline sequence, so it may reflect a read error. This rearrangement joins TRBV18 to TRBJ2-7; TRBD2 matches at 9 bases. The CDR3 is 13 amino acids. Germline-derived CDR1 and CDR2 are KGHSH and LQKENI. CDR3 in DNA: TGTGCCAGCTCACCACGAAGCGGGGGGTTCGAGCACTTC. Translation: CASSPRSGGFEHF. Using reference TRBV18 and TRBJ2-7 for the parts outside the CDR3, the full variable domain is NAGVMQNPRHLVRRRGQEARLRCSPMKGHSHVYWYRQLPEEGLKFMVYLQKENIIDESGMPKERFSAEFPKEGPSILRIQQVVRGDSAAYFCASSPRSGGFEHFGPGTRLTVT.

This clonotype has just a few counts. This rearrangement joins TRBV6-6 to TRBJ2-7; 8 positions match TRBD1. In germline, CDR1 is MNHNY, CDR2 SVGAGI (reference sequence). Trimming at V came to 6 bases and at J to 5 bases, leaving 15 bases not matched to a gene. This CDR3 contains 16 residues. The DNA for the CDR3 is TGTGCCAGCAGACCCCGGGGACAGGCAAGATCGGACGAGCAGTACTTC. This encodes CASRPRGQARSDEQYF.

The chain links TRBV7-9 to TRBJ1-1; D is unclear. Trimming took off 5 bases at V and 0 bases at J, with 7 bases between the two ends. The CDR3 is 13 amino acids. Germline-derived CDR1 and CDR2 are SEHNR and FQNEAQ (reference sequence). The CDR3 nucleotides are TGTGCCAGCAGCCCGCCGGTGAACACTGAAGCTTTCTTT. This sequence encodes CASSPPVNTEAFF.

In its sample, this clonotype was seen a few times. CDR3 sequence (DNA): TGTGCCATACCGGGACAGAGAAAAGAGACCCAGTACTTC. Its protein product is CAIPGQRKETQYF. This chain uses TRBV2 with TRBJ2-5; 7 nucleotides align to TRBD1. Germline lookup yields CDR1 SNHLY and CDR2 FYNNEI. Trimming at V came to 10 bases and at J to 3 bases, leaving 8 bases not matched to a gene. This CDR3 region has 13 residues.

About this clonotype: One junction end disagrees with the germline gene, perhaps due to a read error. The chain is built from TRBV6-6 and TRBJ1-1; D not resolved. CDR3 length: 12 amino acids. Germline V lookup: CDR1 MNHNY, CDR2 SVGAGI (reference sequence). The CDR3 loop reads CLARAMNTEAFF. CDR3 coding DNA: TGCCTCGCAAGGGCAATGAACACTGAAGCTTTCTTT.

In this sample, this clonotype turned up a few times. The rearrangement links TRBV20-1 to TRBJ2-1, with 10 bases matching TRBD2. The germline V gene has CDR1 DFQATT and CDR2 SNEGSKA (reference sequence). V was pared by 0 bases and J by 4 bases, with 9 bases of the junction left unmatched. The CDR3 spans 17 residues. This CDR3 reads CSARDPLAGAPYNEQFF. CDR3 coding DNA: TGCAGTGCTAGAGATCCCCTAGCGGGAGCGCCATACAATGAGCAGTTCTTC.

The chain couples TRBV6-4 to TRBJ2-1; TRBD1 matches at 9 bases. The V and J ends lost 4 bases and 8 bases, in that order; junction bases with no gene match: 6. Looked up from germline, CDR1 is MRHNA and CDR2 is SNTAGT. The CDR3 totals 14 residues. This CDR3 reads CASSAGTGKDEQFF. DNA for the CDR3: TGTGCCAGCAGTGCCGGGACAGGGAAGGATGAGCAGTTCTTC.

This clonotype was seen a single time. The chain combines TRBV7-6 with TRBJ2-6; possibly TRBD1 for D (5 bases). The CDR3 extends over 16 amino acids. V lost 5 bases, J lost 4 bases, and 15 bases lay in between. Looked up from germline, CDR1 is SGHVS and CDR2 is FNYEAQ. The CDR3 region has the DNA TGTGCCAGCAGCCCTGACAGAACCCCCGGGGCCAACGTCCTGACTTTC. It encodes CASSPDRTPGANVLTF.

This clonotype was observed a few times. This chain links TRBV7-8 with TRBJ1-1; D unresolved. The V and J ends lost 2 bases and 3 bases respectively, with 19 bases between them. The germline CDR1 and CDR2 sequences are SGHVS and FQNEAQ. This CDR3 is 17 amino acids long. DNA for the CDR3: TGTGCCAGCAGCTTAAATGTTCCGTTATTACCCGACACTGAAGCTTTCTTT. This translates into CASSLNVPLLPDTEAFF.

This clonotype was observed many times. V is TRBV10-3 and J is TRBJ2-1; D may match TRBD1 or TRBD2 (5 bases each). The V end was cut by 4 bases, the J end by 4 bases, with 14 bases between. Germline CDR1 is ENHRY and CDR2 is SYGVKD. This CDR3 region has 15 residues. DNA for the CDR3: TGTGCCATCAGTGGGGGGAAGGGCCTGTACAATGAGCAGTTCTTC. This translates into CAISGGKGLYNEQFF.

This clonotype was counted at least ten times. The rearrangement joins TRBV19 to TRBJ2-7, with TRBD1 as a possible D gene (6 bases). V was pared by 3 bases and J by 3 bases, with 12 bases between. The CDR3 consists of 14 residues. Germline V gene sequence: CDR1 LNHDA, CDR2 SQIVND (reference sequence). The CDR3 protein is CASSIQGLFYEQYF. As DNA, the CDR3 is TGTGCCAGTAGTATTCAGGGGCTATTCTACGAGCAGTACTTC.

By share of the sample, this clonotype is medium-sized (0.01 to 0.1%). The junction departs from germline at one end; a sequencing error may be responsible. V gene TRBV7-7 combines with J gene TRBJ2-3; a weak D match, TRBD2 (6 bases). Germline V gene lookup returns CDR1 SSHAT and CDR2 FNYEAQ (reference sequence). The CDR3 has 14 amino acids. This CDR3 is CASSLAGGKDTQYF. The CDR3 DNA sequence: TGTGCTAGCAGCTTAGCCGGAGGGAAAGATACGCAGTATTTT.

This sequence joins TRBV2 and TRBJ1-5, with TRBD1 matching 9 bases. The CDR3 length is 17 residues. J lost 2 bases, V lost 4 bases, and 9 bases had no gene match. Germline V gene data show CDR1 as SNHLY and CDR2 as FYNNEI. The CDR3 loop reads CASSGGTGTLGNQPQHF. CDR3 DNA: TGTGCCAGCAGTGGGGGGACAGGGACCCTCGGCAATCAGCCCCAGCATTTT.

This clonotype has ten or more counts. This rearrangement joins TRBV28 to TRBJ2-1; D could derive from TRBD1 or TRBD2 (5 bases each). V lost 3 bases and J lost 0, with 15 bases in between. CDR3 length: 17 amino acids. Germline V gives CDR1 MDHEN, CDR2 SYDVKM. CDR3 sequence: CASSLDVGDVSYNEQFF. CDR3 DNA sequence: TGTGCCAGCAGTTTGGACGTCGGGGACGTCTCCTACAATGAGCAGTTCTTC.

The sample holds a few counts of this clonotype. V and J are TRBV9 and TRBJ1-6, with D unclear. Germline V gives CDR1 SGDLS, CDR2 YYNGEE. The CDR3 is 15 residues long. V was pared by 7 bases and J by 0 bases, with 11 bases between. CDR3 DNA: TGTGCCAGCTCGGGAGGGAGCTCCTATAATTCACCCCTCCACTTT. Encoded protein: CASSGGSSYNSPLHF.

In this sample, this clonotype turned up a few times. The chain links TRBV6-6 to TRBJ1-4; D remains ambiguous. The germline V gene has CDR1 MNHNY and CDR2 SVGAGI (reference sequence). The germline V and J ends were trimmed by 5 bases and 8 bases, with 12 bases remaining between them. There are 13 residues in the CDR3. In nucleotides, the CDR3 is TGTGCCAGCAGTCCAACAGCCGGGGAAAAACTGTTTTTT. Translation gives CASSPTAGEKLFF.

This clonotype has ten or more counts. The rearrangement links TRBV7-8 to TRBJ2-3; tentative D call: TRBD1 (6 bases). V was cut by 6 bases and J by 6 bases, with 25 bases left in between. Germline V gives CDR1 SGHVS, CDR2 FQNEAQ. This CDR3 has 17 amino acids. CDR3 in DNA: TGTGCCAGCAGTACCGGGTACGCGAGGGGGTCGTCCGATACGCAGTATTTT. Its protein is CASSTGYARGSSDTQYF.

V gene TRBV20-1 combines with J gene TRBJ2-7, with D unresolved. Germline V gene sequence: CDR1 DFQATT, CDR2 SNEGSKA (reference sequence). The CDR3 extends over 11 amino acids. V was trimmed by 1 base and J by 6 bases, leaving 7 bases between them. CDR3 bases: TGCAGTGCTAGAGTAGGCACCGAGCAGTACTTC. This encodes CSARVGTEQYF.

This clonotype appeared many times. J is TRBJ2-5 and V is TRBV2; 7 nucleotides agree with TRBD1. The CDR3 consists of 14 residues. Trimming cost V 7 bases and J 1 base; bases outside gene matches: 6. Germline values: CDR1 SNHLY, CDR2 FYNNEI. CDR3 protein: CASKRDSSQETQYF. In DNA form, the CDR3 reads TGTGCCAGCAAACGGGACAGCAGCCAAGAGACCCAGTACTTC.

V and J are TRBV20-1 and TRBJ2-7; 16 bases agree with TRBD2. The V segment lost 5 bases and the J segment 12 bases; nucleotides outside the gene matches: 13. Germline V CDR1 and CDR2: DFQATT, SNEGSKA (reference sequence). This CDR3 has 15 residues. This chain's CDR3 is CSAGTSGRANIVPYF. In DNA, the CDR3 is TGCAGTGCTGGGACTAGCGGGAGGGCCAATATTGTTCCGTACTTC.

The V call is TRBV25-1, the J call TRBJ2-5, with 8 bases fitting TRBD1. The CDR3 spans 15 residues. From germline, CDR1 is MGHDK and CDR2 SYGVNS. V shed 4 bases, J shed 2 bases, and the junction held 6 bases outside the gene matches. The CDR3 loop is CASSARTGRQETQYF. In DNA form, the CDR3 reads TGTGCCAGCAGTGCGAGGACAGGGAGGCAAGAGACCCAGTACTTC. The complete variable domain, with remaining parts taken from reference TRBV25-1 and TRBJ2-5, reads EADIYQTPRYLVIGTGKKITLECSQTMGHDKMYWYQQDPGMELHLIHYSYGVNSTEKGDLSSESTVSRIRTEHFPLTLESARPSHTSQYLCASSARTGRQETQYFGPGTRLLVL.

The chain joins TRBV11-2 to TRBJ2-7, with D tentatively TRBD1 or TRBD2 (5 bases each). Germline V CDR1 and CDR2: SGHAT, FQNNGV. This CDR3 is 15 amino acids long. The ends were cut back, 3 bases at V and 4 bases at J, with 16 bases in the middle. The CDR3 DNA reads TGTGCCAGCAGCTTTTTCGGGACGGTCGAATACGAGCAGTACGTC. This sequence encodes CASSFFGTVEYEQYV.

This rearrangement joins TRBV7-9 to TRBJ1-3, with D unclear. Germline loops: CDR1 SEHNR, CDR2 FQNEAQ (reference sequence). CDR3 size: 18 residues. Deletions cut 5 bases from V and 0 bases from J, with 20 bases between. The CDR3: CASSREVAALSSGNTIYF. The CDR3, as DNA: TGTGCCAGCAGCCGTGAAGTGGCAGCACTGAGCTCTGGAAACACCATATATTTT.

This clonotype appeared a few times. The chain combines TRBV4-1 with TRBJ1-6, with 11 positions matching TRBD1. The germline V gene encodes CDR1 MGHRA and CDR2 YSYEKL. The CDR3 totals 18 residues. V dropped 0 bases and J dropped 9; count of bases not matched to a gene: 10. Here the CDR3 DNA reads TGCGCCAGCAGCCAAGATTTGGGACAGGGGGTTTTATTTTCACCCCTCCACTTT. It codes for CASSQDLGQGVLFSPLHF.